This T cell receptor beta chain appears in the sequencing data of a study of beta chain features in type 1 diabetes. The study, taken as a whole, reports: Across all four CD4+ subsets, people with type 1 diabetes showed modestly shorter TCRB CDR3s. Insertions at VDJ junctions were less frequent in type 1 diabetes patients. These patients also deleted more nucleotides at the same junctions. The similarity of naive, central memory and Treg TCRB repertoires appeared greater among patients than among healthy donors.

A word on this clone: Its antigen is still unknown.

There was one heparinised blood draw per donor, averaging approximately 120 mL. Each population that was sorted was more than 98% pure. The study reverse transcribed the entire isolated RNA, so it sequenced expressed TCRB transcripts. Sequencing used immunoSEQ multiplex PCR; TCRdb keeps in-frame clones, though not all of them. The table has approximately 260,000 clones, about 20% seen once. The V and J ends lost 9 bases and 0 bases, in that order; junction bases with no gene match: 8. The germline V gene encodes CDR1 LNHDA and CDR2 SQIVND (reference sequence). The CDR3 has 14 amino acids. V is TRBV19 and J is TRBJ2-7; 7 bases fit TRBD2. Sequencing was performed on naive CD4+ T cells from blood. The receptor was isolated from a woman in her thirties or forties with type 1 diabetes. The CDR3 DNA reads TGTGCCAGCGGACTAGGACCCCTCTCCTACGAGCAGTACTTC. The encoded protein is CASGLGPLSYEQYF.